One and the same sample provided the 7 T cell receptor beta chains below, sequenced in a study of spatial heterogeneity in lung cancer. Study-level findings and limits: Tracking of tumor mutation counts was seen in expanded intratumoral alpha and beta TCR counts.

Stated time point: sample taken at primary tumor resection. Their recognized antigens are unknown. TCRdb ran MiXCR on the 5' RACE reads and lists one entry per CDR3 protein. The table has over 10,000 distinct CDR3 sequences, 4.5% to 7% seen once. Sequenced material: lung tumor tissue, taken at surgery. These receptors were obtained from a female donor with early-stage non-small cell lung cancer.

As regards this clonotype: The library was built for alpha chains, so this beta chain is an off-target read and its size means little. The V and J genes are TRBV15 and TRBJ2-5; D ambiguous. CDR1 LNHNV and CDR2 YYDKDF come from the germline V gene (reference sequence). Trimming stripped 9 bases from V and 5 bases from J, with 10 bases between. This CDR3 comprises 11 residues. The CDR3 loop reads CATRFRETQYF. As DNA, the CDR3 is TGTGCCACTAGATTCCGGGAGACCCAGTACTTC.

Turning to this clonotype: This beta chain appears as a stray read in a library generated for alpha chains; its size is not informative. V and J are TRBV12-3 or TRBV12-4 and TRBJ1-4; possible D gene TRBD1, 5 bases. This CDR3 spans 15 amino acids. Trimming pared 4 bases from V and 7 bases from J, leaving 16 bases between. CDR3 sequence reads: CASSSGWGSFEKLFF. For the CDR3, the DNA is TGTGCCAGCAGTTCAGGATGGGGGTCCTTTGAAAAACTGTTTTTT.

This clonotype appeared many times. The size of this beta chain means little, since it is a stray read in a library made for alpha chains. The CDR3 nucleotides read TGTGCCACCAGTTTCACAAGGACCGGGGAGCTGTTTTTT. Translated: CATSFTRTGELFF. The chain employs TRBV24-1 and TRBJ2-2; no clear D. Looked up from germline, CDR1 is KGHDR and CDR2 is SFDVKD. V dropped 6 bases and J dropped 5 bases, with 9 bases sitting between them. The CDR3 consists of 13 residues.

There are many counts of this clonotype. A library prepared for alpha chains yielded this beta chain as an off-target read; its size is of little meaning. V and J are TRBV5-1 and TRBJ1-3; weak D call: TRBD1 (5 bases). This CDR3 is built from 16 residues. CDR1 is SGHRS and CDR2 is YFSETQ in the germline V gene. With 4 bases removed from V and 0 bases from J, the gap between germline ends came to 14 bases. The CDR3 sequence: CASSVRGTFSGNTIYF. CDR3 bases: TGCGCCAGCAGCGTGAGAGGGACCTTCTCTGGAAACACCATATATTTT.

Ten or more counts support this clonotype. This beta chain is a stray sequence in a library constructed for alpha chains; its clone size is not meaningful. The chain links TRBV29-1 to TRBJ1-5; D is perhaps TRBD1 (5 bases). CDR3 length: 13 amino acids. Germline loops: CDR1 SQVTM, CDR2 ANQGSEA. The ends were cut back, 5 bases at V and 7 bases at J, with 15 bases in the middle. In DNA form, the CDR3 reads TGCAGCGTTTCGGATCTTAAGGGGCAGCCCCAGCATTTT. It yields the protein CSVSDLKGQPQHF.

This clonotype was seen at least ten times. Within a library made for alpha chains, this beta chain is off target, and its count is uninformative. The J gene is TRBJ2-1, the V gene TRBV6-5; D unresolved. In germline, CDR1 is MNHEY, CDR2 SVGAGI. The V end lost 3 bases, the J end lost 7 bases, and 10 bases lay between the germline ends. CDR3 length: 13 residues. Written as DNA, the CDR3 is TGTGCCAGCAGTTATTCCCCGAGGAATGAGCAGTTCTTC. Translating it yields CASSYSPRNEQFF.

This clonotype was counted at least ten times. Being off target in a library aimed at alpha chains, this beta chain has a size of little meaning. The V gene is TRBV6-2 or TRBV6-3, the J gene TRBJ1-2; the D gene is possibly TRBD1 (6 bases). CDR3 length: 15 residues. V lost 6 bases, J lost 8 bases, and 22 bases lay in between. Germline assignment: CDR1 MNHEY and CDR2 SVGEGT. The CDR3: CASRLGTPGRSGYTF. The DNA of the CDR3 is TGTGCCAGCAGACTCGGGACACCTGGGAGGAGCGGCTACACCTTC.